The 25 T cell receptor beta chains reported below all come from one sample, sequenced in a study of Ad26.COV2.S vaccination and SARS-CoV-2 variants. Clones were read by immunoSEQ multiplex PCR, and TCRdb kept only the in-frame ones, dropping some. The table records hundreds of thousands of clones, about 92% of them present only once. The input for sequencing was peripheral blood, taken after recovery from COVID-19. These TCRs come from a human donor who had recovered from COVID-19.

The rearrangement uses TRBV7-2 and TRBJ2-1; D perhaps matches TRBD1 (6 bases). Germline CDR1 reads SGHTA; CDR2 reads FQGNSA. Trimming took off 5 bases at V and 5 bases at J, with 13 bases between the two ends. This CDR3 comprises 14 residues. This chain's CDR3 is CASSPRRGHNEQFF. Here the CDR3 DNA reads TGTGCCAGCAGCCCGCGCAGGGGCCACAATGAGCAGTTCTTC.

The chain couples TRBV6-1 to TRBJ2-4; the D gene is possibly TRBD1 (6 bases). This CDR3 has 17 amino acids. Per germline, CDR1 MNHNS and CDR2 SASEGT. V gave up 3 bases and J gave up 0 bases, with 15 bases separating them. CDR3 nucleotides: TGTGCCAGCAGTGAGACAGGCCTCCTACTAGCCAAAAACATTCAGTACTTC. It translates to CASSETGLLLAKNIQYF.

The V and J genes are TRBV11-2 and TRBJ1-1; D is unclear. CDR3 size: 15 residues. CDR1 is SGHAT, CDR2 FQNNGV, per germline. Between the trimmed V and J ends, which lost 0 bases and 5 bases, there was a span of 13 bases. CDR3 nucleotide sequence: TGTGCCAGCAGCTTAGATCCTCTGAGGGCTACTGAAGCTTTCTTT. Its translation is CASSLDPLRATEAFF.

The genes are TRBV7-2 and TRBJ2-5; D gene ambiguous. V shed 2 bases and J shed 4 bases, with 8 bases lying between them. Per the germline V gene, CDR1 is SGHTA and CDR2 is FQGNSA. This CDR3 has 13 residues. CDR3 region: CASSLIRRETQYF. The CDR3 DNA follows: TGTGCCAGCAGCTTAATAAGGAGAGAGACCCAGTACTTC.

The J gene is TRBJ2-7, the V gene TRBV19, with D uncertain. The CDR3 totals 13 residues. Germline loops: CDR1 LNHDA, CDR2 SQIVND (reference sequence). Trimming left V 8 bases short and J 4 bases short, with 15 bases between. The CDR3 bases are TGTGCCAGTTCAAAAGACTTCGCGTACGAGCAGTACTTC. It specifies CASSKDFAYEQYF. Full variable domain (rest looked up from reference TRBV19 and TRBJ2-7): DGGITQSPKYLFRKEGQNVTLSCEQNLNHDAMYWYRQDPGQGLRLIYYSQIVNDFQKGDIAEGYSVSREKKESFPLTVTSAQKNPTAFYLCASSKDFAYEQYFGPGTRLTVT.

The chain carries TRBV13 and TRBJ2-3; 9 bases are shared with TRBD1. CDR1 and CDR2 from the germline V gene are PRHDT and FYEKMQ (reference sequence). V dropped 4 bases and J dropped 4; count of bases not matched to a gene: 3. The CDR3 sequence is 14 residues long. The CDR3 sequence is CASSSGQGPDTQYF. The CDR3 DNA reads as TGTGCCAGCAGCTCGGGACAGGGCCCAGATACGCAGTATTTT.

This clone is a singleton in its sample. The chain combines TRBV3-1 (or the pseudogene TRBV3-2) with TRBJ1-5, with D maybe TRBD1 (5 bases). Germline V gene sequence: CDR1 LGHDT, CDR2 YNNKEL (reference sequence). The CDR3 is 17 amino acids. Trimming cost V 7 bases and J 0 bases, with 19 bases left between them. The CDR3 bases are TGTGCCAGCATCGAGTGTGTGGGGCATAATAGCAATCAGCCCCAGCATTTT. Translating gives CASIECVGHNSNQPQHF.

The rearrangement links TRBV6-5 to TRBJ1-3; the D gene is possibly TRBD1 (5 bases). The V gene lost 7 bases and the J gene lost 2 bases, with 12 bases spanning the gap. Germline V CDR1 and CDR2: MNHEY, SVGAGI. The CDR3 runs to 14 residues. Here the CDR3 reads CASIGEGPGNTIYF. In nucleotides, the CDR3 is TGTGCCAGCATCGGGGAGGGACCTGGAAACACCATATATTTT.

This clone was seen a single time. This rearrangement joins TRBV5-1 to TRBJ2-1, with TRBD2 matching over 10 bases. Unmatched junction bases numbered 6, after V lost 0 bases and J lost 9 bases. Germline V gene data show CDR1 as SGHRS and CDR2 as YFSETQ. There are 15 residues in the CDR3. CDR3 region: CASSLESGGAAEQFF. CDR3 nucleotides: TGCGCCAGCAGCTTGGAAAGCGGGGGGGCCGCTGAGCAGTTCTTC.

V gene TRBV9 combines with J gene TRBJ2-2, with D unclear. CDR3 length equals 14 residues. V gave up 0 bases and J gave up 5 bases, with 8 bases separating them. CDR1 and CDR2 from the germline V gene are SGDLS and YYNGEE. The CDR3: CASSVGSLTGELFF. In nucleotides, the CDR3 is TGTGCCAGCAGCGTAGGAAGTTTAACCGGGGAGCTGTTTTTT.

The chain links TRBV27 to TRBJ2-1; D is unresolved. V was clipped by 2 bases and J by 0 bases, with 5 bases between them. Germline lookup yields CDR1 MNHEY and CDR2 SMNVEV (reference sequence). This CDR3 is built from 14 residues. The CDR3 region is CASSLMSSYNEQFF. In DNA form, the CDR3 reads TGTGCCAGCAGTTTAATGAGCTCCTACAATGAGCAGTTCTTC.

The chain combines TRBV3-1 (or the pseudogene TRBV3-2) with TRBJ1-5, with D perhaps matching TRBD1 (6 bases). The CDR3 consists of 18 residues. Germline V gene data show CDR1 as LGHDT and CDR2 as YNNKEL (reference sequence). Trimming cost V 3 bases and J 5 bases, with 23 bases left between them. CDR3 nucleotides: TGTGCCAGCAGCCAGGCCTTTGGGACAAGGGTAATCGATCAGCCCCAGCATTTT. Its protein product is CASSQAFGTRVIDQPQHF.

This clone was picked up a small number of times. The CDR3 DNA reads as TGTGCCACCAGCAGAGATGGGGGGACTATTAACATTCAGTACTTC. Translated, it gives CATSRDGGTINIQYF. The chain links TRBV15 to TRBJ2-4; 7 bases line up with TRBD2. CDR3 size: 15 residues. Germline values: CDR1 LNHNV, CDR2 YYDKDF (reference sequence). Unmatched junction bases numbered 6, after V lost 0 bases and J lost 7 bases.

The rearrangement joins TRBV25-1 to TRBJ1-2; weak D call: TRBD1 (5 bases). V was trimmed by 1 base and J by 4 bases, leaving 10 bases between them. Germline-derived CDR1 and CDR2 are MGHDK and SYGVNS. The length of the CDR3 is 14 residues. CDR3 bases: TGTGCCAGCAGTGAATCCGGGGACTTCTATGGCTACACCTTC. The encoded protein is CASSESGDFYGYTF.

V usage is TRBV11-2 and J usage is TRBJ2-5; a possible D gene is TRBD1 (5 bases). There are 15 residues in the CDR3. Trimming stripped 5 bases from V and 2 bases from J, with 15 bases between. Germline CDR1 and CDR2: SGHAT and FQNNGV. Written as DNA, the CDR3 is TGTGCCAGCAGCCCTCTATCGACAGTTCAAGAGACCCAGTACTTC. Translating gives CASSPLSTVQETQYF.

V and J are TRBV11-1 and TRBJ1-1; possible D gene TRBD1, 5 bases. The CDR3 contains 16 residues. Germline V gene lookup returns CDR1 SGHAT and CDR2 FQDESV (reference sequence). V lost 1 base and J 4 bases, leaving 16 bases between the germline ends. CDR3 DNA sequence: TGTGCCAGCAGCTTAGAACGCTCAGGGAAAGGCACTGAAGCTTTCTTT. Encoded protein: CASSLERSGKGTEAFF. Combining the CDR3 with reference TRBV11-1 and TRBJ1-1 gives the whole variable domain EAEVAQSPRYKITEKSQAVAFWCDPISGHATLYWYRQILGQGPELLVQFQDESVVDDSQLPKDRFSAERLKGVDSTLKIQPAELGDSAMYLCASSLERSGKGTEAFFGQGTRLTVV.

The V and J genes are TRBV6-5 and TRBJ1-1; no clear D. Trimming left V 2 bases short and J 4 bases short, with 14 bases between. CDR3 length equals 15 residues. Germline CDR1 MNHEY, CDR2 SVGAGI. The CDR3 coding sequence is TGTGCCAGCAGTTACGCGGCGGTAGGAAGCACTGAAGCTTTCTTT. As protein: CASSYAAVGSTEAFF.

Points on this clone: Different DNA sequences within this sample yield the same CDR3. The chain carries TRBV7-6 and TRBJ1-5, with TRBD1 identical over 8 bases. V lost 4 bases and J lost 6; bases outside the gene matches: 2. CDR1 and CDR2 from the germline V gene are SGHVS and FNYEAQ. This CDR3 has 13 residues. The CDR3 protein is CASSSDRGQPQHF. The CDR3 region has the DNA TGTGCCAGCAGCTCCGACAGGGGTCAGCCCCAGCATTTT.

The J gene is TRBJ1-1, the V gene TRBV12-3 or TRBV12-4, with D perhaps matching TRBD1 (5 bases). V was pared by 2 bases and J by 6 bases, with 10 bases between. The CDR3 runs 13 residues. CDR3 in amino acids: CASSLFRDAEAFF. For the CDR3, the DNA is TGTGCCAGCAGTTTATTCAGGGATGCTGAAGCTTTCTTT.

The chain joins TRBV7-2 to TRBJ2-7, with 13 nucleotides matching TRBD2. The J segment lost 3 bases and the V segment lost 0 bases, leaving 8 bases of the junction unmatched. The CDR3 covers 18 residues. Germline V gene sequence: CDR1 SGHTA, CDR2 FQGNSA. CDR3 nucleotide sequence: TGTGCCAGCAGCTTAGCCGGACTAGCGGGGGACCTTATCTACGAGCAGTACTTC. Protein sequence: CASSLAGLAGDLIYEQYF. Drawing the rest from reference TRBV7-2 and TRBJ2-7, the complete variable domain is GAGVSQSPSNKVTEKGKDVELRCDPISGHTALYWYRQSLGQGLEFLIYFQGNSAPDKSGLPSDRFSAERTGGSVSTLTIQRTQQEDSAVYLCASSLAGLAGDLIYEQYFGPGTRLTVT.

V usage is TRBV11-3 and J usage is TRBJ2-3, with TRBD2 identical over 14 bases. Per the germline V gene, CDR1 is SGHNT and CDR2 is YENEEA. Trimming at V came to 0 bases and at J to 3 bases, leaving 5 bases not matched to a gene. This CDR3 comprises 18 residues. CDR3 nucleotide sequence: TGTGCCAGCAGCTTAGATGGGACTAGCGGGGGTGGTACAGATACGCAGTATTTT. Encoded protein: CASSLDGTSGGGTDTQYF. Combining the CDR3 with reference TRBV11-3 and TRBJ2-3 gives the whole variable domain EAGVVQSPRYKIIEKKQPVAFWCNPISGHNTLYWYLQNLGQGPELLIRYENEEAVDDSQLPKDRFSAERLKGVDSTLKIQPAELGDSAVYLCASSLDGTSGGGTDTQYFGPGTRLTVL.

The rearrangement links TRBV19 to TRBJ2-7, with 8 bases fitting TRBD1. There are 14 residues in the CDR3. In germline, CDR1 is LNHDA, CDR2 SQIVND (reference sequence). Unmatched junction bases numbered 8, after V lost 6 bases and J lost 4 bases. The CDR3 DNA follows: TGTGCCAGTAGCGACAGGGGCCCAGTTTACGAGCAGTACTTC. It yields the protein CASSDRGPVYEQYF.

The CDR3: CASSVGLAGDEQYF. The CDR3 nucleotides are TGTGCCAGCTCGGTAGGACTAGCGGGGGACGAGCAGTACTTC. This chain uses TRBV18 with TRBJ2-7, with TRBD2 identical over 13 bases. The CDR3 loop spans 14 amino acids. V shed 6 bases, J shed 5 bases, and the junction held 4 bases outside the gene matches. Per the germline V gene, CDR1 is KGHSH and CDR2 is LQKENI.

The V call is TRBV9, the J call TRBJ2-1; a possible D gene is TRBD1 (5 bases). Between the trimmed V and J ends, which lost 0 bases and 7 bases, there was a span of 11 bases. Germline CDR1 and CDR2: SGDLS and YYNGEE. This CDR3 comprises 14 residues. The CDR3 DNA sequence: TGTGCCAGCAGCGTAGAGCAGGGTAGTAATGAGCAGTTCTTC. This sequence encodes CASSVEQGSNEQFF. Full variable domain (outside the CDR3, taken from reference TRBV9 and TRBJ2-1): DSGVTQTPKHLITATGQRVTLRCSPRSGDLSVYWYQQSLDQGLQFLIQYYNGEERAKGNILERFSAQQFPDLHSELNLSSLELGDSALYFCASSVEQGSNEQFFGPGTRLTVL.

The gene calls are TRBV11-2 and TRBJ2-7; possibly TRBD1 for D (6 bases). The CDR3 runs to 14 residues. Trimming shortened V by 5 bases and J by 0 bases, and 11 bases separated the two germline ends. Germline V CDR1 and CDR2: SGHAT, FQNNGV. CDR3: CASSEGGHSYEQYF. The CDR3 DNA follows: TGTGCCAGCAGCGAAGGGGGTCACTCCTACGAGCAGTACTTC.